This T cell receptor beta chain was sequenced in a study of blood T cell repertoires in COVID-19. About the research overall: Whether acute or convalescent, the COVID-19 samples came from the United States, Italy and Spain.

V lost 3 bases to trimming and J lost 2 bases; unmatched junction nucleotides: 6. Per germline, CDR1 LNHDA and CDR2 SQIVND (reference sequence). The CDR3 totals 15 residues. The protocol was immunoSEQ multiplex PCR, while the TCRdb copy is restricted to in-frame clones and leaves out a portion. Here the sample spans some 330,000 clones, over 75% being singletons. The source of this sequence is a young man who had recovered from COVID-19. Sequencing used PBMCs or T cells enriched from blood (not recorded which). This chain uses TRBV19 with TRBJ2-7, with 8 bases lining up with TRBD1. Here the CDR3 DNA reads TGTGCCAGTAGTATGGGACAGGACATTCCCTACGAGCAGTACTTC. Translated: CASSMGQDIPYEQYF.